These T cell receptor beta chains were read from a single sample in a study of T-cell memory formation after mild COVID-19. TCRdb fed the 5' RACE reads into MiXCR, producing one record per CDR3 protein. The table lists hundreds of thousands of distinct CDR3 sequences, roughly 14% of them singletons. Sample: PBMCs or a T cell subset sorted from them (not recorded which). The receptor set was obtained from a man aged 18 to 29 who had mild COVID-19 (a few samples of this study predate the infection). Cell type and time point are not known. CDR3s leave out the opening cysteine and the closing phenylalanine or tryptophan. A D gene is named only where the DNA matches it firmly.

v_call	j_call	d_call	cdr3_aa
TRBV1	TRBJ2-4	-	TSSAPLGGPRRDIQY
TRBV4-3	TRBJ2-1	-	ASSQDRGGAVF
TRBV12-3/TRBV12-4	TRBJ1-2	-	ASSPGYGYT
TRBV6-5	TRBJ2-7	-	ASSYSGAYEQY
TRBV11-2	TRBJ2-5	TRBD1	ASSLPGQGIETQY
TRBV7-9	TRBJ2-1	TRBD2	ASSPIGLAAYNEQF
TRBV20-1	TRBJ2-1	-	SAYQLGVDNEQF
TRBV4-1	TRBJ2-1	TRBD1	ASSHPGQANEQF
TRBV7-2	TRBJ2-3	TRBD2	ASRAGGNTDTQY
TRBV7-2	TRBJ2-3	TRBD2	ASSPGLAGEGADTQY
TRBV20-1	TRBJ2-3	TRBD2	SARGGTSGDLYTQY
TRBV7-8	TRBJ2-1	TRBD1	ASSYRDSVEQF
TRBV12-3/TRBV12-4	TRBJ2-2	-	ASSFRAIGELF
TRBV10-3	TRBJ2-7	TRBD1	AISQGDSYEQY
TRBV19	TRBJ1-4	-	ASSMVDSTNEKLF
TRBV6-2/TRBV6-3	TRBJ1-1	-	ASSYPGRAEAAF
TRBV7-9	TRBJ2-1	-	ASTPAGSYNEQF
TRBV28	TRBJ2-3	-	ASSTQGGGTDTQY
TRBV11-2	TRBJ1-1	-	ASGDEL
TRBV4-3	TRBJ2-3	TRBD2	ASSQGLVGTDTQY